The clone carrying this T cell receptor (beta chain) was observed at least ten times. Antigen unknown. TCR beta VDJ and CDR3 profiles were obtained from a genomic DNA template. Each CDR3 protein is one row after TCRdb ran MiXCR on the reads. The table lists some 200,000 distinct CDR3 sequences, 60% to 65% of them singletons. The entry originates in a study of CD8+CD57+ T cells in acquired aplastic anemia. For the study at large: Mean yield of DNA from sorted CD4+ and CD8+ cells was 2.5 to 4 ug. Study observations and caveats: In CD8+ cells, Simpson's diversity showed no significant difference between patients and controls. There were some 30 CD8+ CDR3 sequences that occurred in both patients and controls.

The length of the CDR3 is 13 residues. V lost 4 bases, J lost 7 bases, and 11 bases lay in between. The germline V gene has CDR1 LNHDA and CDR2 SQIVND (reference sequence). This clonotype originated in a human donor in good health. Sequencing was performed on sorted CD4+, CD8+, or CD8+CD57+ T cells (not recorded which) from PBMCs. The chain has TRBV19 and TRBJ2-1; maybe TRBD2 (5 bases). CDR3 loop: CASSSREYNEQFF. CDR3 sequence (DNA): TGTGCCAGTAGTAGCCGGGAATATAATGAGCAGTTCTTC.